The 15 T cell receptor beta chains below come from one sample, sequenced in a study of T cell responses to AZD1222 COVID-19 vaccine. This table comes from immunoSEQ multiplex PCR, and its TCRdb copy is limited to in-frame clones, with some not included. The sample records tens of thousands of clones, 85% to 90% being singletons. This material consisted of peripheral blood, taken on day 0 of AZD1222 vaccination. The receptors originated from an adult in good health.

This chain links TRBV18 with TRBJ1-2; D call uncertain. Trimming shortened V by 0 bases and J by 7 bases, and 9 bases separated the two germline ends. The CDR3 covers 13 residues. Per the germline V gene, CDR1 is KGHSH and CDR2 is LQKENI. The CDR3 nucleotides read TGTGCCAGCTCACCACCGGACGGGATTGGCTACACCTTC. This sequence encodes CASSPPDGIGYTF.

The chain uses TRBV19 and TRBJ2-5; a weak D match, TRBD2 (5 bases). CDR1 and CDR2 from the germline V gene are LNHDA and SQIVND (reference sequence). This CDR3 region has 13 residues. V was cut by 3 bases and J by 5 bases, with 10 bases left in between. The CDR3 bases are TGTGCCAGTAGTATTCGTCAGCGGGAGACCCAGTACTTC. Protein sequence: CASSIRQRETQYF.

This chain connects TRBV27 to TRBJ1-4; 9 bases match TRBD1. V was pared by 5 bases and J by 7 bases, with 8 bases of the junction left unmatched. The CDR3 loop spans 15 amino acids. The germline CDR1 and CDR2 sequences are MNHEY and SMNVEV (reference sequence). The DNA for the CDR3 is TGTGCCAGCAGTACCTTACAGGGGGCAGTTGAAAAACTGTTTTTT. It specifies CASSTLQGAVEKLFF.

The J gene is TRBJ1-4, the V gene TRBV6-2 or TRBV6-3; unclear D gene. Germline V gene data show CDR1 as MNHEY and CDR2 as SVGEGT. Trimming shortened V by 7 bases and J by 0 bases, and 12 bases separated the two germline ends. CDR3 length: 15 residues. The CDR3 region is CASTPRGATNEKLFF. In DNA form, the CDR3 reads TGTGCCAGCACCCCCCGGGGAGCAACTAATGAAAAACTGTTTTTT.

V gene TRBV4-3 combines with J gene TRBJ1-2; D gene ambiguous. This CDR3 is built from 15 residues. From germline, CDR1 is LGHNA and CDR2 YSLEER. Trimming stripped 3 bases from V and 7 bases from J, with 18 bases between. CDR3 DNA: TGCGCCAGCAGCCATCGGGATCTACCTAAGGGTGGCTACACCTTC. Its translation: CASSHRDLPKGGYTF.

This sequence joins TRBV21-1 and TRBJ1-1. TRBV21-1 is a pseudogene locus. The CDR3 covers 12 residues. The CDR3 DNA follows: TGTGCCAGCAGCAGGACTCCAATATGGGCTTTCTTT. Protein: CASSRTPIWAFF.

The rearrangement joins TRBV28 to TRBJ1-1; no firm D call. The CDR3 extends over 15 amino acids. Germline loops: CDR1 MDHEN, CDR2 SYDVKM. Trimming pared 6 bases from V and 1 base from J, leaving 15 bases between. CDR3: CASSPWVLGNTEAFF. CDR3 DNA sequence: TGTGCCAGCAGCCCTTGGGTCTTAGGGAACACTGAAGCTTTCTTT.

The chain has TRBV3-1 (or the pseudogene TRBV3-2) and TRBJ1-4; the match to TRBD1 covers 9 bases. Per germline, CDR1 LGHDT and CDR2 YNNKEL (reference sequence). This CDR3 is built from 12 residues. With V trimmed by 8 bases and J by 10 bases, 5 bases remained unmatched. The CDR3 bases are TGTGCCAGCGGCAAACAGGGGGCAAAACTGTTTTTT. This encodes CASGKQGAKLFF.

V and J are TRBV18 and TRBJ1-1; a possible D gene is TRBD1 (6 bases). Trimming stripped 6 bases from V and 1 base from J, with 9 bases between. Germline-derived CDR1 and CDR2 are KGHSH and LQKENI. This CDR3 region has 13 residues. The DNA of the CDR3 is TGTGCCAGCTCGGACAGCGAGAACACTGAAGCTTTCTTT. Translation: CASSDSENTEAFF.

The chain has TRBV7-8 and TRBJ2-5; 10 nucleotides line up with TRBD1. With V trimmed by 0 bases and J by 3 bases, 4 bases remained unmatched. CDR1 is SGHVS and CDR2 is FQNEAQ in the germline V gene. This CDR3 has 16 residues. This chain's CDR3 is CASSLALGQGEETQYF. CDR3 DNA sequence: TGTGCCAGCAGCTTAGCGCTTGGACAGGGGGAAGAGACCCAGTACTTC. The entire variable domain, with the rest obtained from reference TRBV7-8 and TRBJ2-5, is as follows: GAGVSQSPRYKVAKRGQDVALRCDPISGHVSLFWYQQALGQGPEFLTYFQNEAQLDKSGLPSDRFFAERPEGSVSTLKIQRTQQEDSAVYLCASSLALGQGEETQYFGPGTRLLVL.

The CDR3 sequence: CAVGQAQETQYF. The CDR3 coding sequence is TGTGCCGTCGGACAGGCACAAGAGACCCAGTACTTC. The V gene is TRBV19, the J gene TRBJ2-5; 7 nucleotides agree with TRBD1. The germline CDR1 and CDR2 sequences are LNHDA and SQIVND (reference sequence). The ends lost 11 bases at V and 2 bases at J; junction bases unmatched: 5. CDR3 length equals 12 residues.

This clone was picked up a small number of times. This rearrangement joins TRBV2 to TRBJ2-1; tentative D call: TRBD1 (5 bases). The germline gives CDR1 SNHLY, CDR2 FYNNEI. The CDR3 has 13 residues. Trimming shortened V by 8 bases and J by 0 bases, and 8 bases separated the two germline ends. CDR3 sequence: CASYRGSYNEQFF. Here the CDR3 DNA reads TGTGCCAGCTATAGGGGCTCCTACAATGAGCAGTTCTTC.

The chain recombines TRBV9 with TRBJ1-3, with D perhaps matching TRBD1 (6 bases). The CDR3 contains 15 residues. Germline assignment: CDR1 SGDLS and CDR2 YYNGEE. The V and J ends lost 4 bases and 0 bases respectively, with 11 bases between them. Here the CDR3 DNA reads TGTGCCAGCAGCTACGGACAGACCTCTGGAAACACCATATATTTT. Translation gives CASSYGQTSGNTIYF.

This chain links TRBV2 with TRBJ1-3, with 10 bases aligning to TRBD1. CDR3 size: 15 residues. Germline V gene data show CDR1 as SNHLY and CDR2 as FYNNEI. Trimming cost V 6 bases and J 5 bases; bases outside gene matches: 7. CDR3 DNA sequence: TGTGCCAGCAGAACCGGGACAGGGGTTAGAAACACCATATATTTT. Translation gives CASRTGTGVRNTIYF. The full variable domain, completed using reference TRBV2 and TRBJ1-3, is EPEVTQTPSHQVTQMGQEVILRCVPISNHLYFYWYRQILGQKVEFLVSFYNNEISEKSEIFDDQFSVERPDGSNFTLKIRSTKLEDSAMYFCASRTGTGVRNTIYFGEGSWLTVV.

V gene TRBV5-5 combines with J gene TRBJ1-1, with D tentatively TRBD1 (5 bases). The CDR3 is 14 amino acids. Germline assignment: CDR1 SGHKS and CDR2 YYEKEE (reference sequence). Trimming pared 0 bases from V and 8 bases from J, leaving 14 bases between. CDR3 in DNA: TGTGCCAGCAGCTTGGTACAGGTTCGATACGAAGCTTTCTTT. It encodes CASSLVQVRYEAFF.